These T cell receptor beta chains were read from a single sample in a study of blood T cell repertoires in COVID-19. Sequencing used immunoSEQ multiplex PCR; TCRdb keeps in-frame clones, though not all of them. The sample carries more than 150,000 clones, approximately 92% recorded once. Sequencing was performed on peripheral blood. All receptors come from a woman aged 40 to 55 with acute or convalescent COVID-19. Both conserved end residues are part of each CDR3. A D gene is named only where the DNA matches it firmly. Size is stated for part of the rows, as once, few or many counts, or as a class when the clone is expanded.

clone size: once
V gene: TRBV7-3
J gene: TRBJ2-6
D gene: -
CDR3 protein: CASSPSWLNFPYSGANVLTF
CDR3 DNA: TGTGCCAGCAGCCCCTCTTGGTTGAACTTCCCCTACTCTGGGGCCAACGTCCTGACTTTC

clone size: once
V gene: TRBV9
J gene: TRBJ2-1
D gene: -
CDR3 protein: CASSVTGGEQFF
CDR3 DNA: TGTGCCAGCAGCGTAACGGGTGGTGAGCAGTTCTTC

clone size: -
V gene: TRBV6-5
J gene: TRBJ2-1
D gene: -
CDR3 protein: CASNSNEQFF
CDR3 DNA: TGTGCCAGCAACTCTAATGAGCAGTTCTTC

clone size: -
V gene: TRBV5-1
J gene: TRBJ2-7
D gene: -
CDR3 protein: CASSSQGSSYEQYF
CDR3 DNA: TGCGCCAGCAGCTCACAGGGTAGCTCCTACGAGCAGTACTTC

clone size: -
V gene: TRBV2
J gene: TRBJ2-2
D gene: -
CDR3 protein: CASSRVLRAGELFF
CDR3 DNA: TGTGCCAGCAGCCGGGTGTTGAGGGCCGGGGAGCTGTTTTTT

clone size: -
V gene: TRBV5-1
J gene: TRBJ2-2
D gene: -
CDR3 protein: CASSLAPPQINTGELFF
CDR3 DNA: TGCGCCAGCAGCCTGGCTCCCCCACAGATAAACACCGGGGAGCTGTTTTTT

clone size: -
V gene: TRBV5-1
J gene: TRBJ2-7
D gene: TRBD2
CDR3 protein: CASSLVEAGGYEQYF
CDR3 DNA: TGCGCCAGCAGCTTGGTGGAAGCGGGGGGCTACGAGCAGTACTTC

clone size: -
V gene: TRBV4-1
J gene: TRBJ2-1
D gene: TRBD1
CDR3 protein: CASSQDPSRDRVGNEQFF
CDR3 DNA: TGCGCCAGCAGCCAAGATCCATCCCGGGACAGGGTTGGGAATGAGCAGTTCTTC

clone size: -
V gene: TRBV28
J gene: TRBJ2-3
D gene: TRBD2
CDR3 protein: CASSPSGGTDTQYF
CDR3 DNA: TGTGCCAGCAGCCCTAGCGGGGGCACAGATACGCAGTATTTT

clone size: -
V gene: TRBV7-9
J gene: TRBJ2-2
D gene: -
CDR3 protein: CASSSGVLTGELFF
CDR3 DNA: TGTGCCAGCAGTTCAGGGGTCTTGACCGGGGAGCTGTTTTTT

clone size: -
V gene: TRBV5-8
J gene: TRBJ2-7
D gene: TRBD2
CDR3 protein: CASTMGGIPREQYF
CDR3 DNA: TGTGCCAGCACTATGGGAGGGATACCGCGGGAGCAGTACTTC

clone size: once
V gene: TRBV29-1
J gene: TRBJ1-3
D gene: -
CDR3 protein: CSVREAGNTIYF
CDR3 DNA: TGCAGCGTTAGGGAGGCTGGAAACACCATATATTTT

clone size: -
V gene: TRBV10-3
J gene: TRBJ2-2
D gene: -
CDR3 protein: CAISTQTGGELFF
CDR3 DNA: TGTGCCATCAGTACCCAGACAGGCGGGGAGCTGTTTTTT

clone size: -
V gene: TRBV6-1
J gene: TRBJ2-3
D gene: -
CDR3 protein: CASSEMRGGGTDTQYF
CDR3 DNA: TGTGCCAGCAGTGAAATGCGGGGCGGGGGCACAGATACGCAGTATTTT

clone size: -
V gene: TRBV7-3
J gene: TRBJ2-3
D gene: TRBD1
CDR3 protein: CASSYRGPTDTQYF
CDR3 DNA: TGTGCCAGCAGCTACAGGGGCCCCACAGATACGCAGTATTTT

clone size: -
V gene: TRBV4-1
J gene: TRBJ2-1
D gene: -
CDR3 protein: CASSQVYAGPDYNEQFF
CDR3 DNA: TGCGCCAGCAGCCAAGTATACGCGGGACCCGACTACAATGAGCAGTTCTTC

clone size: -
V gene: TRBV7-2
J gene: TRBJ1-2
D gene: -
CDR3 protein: CASSAGATYGYTF
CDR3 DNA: TGTGCCAGCAGCGCTGGGGCTACCTATGGCTACACCTTC

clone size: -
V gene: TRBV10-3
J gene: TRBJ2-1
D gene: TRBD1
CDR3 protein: CAITEAGGNFVQFF
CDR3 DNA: TGTGCCATCACAGAAGCAGGGGGCAATTTCGTGCAGTTCTTC

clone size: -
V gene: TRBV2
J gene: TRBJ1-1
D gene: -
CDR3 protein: CASSDAGFNTEAFF
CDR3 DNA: TGTGCCAGCAGTGATGCGGGTTTTAACACTGAAGCTTTCTTT

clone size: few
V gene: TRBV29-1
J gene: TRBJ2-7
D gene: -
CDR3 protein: CSVQRSYEQYF
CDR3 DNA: TGCAGCGTCCAGCGGAGCTACGAGCAGTACTTC

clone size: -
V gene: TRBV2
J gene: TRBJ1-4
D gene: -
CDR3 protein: CASRGSSQLFF
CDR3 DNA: TGTGCCAGCAGGGGGAGCAGTCAACTGTTTTTT

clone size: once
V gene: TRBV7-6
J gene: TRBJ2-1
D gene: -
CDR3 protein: CASTVSGPGLFYNEQFF
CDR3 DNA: TGTGCCAGCACTGTTTCTGGTCCGGGACTTTTCTACAATGAGCAGTTCTTC

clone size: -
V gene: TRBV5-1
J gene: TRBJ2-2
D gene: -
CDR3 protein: CASSPDNTANTGELFF
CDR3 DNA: TGCGCCAGCAGCCCGGACAACACAGCGAACACCGGGGAGCTGTTTTTT

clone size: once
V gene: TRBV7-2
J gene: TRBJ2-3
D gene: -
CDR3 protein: CASSFVRHGTDTQYF
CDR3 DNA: TGTGCCAGCAGCTTTGTGCGGCACGGCACAGATACGCAGTATTTT

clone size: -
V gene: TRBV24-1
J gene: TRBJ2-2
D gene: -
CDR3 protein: CATSDAPGGSHTGELFF
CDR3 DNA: TGTGCCACCAGTGATGCCCCCGGGGGATCGCACACCGGGGAGCTGTTTTTT

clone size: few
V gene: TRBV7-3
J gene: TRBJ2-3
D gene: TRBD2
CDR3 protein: CASSLASGASDTQYF
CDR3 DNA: TGTGCCAGCAGCTTAGCTAGCGGGGCTTCTGATACGCAGTATTTT

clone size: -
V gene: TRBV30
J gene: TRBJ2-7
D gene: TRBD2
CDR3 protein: CAWSGTSGRREQYF
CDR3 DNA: TGTGCCTGGAGTGGGACTAGCGGGAGACGCGAGCAGTACTTC

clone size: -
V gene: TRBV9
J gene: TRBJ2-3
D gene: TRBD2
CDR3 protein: CASSVSGKTASGARVTDTQYF
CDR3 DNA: TGTGCCAGCAGCGTATCCGGGAAGACGGCTAGCGGGGCCCGGGTCACAGATACGCAGTATTTT

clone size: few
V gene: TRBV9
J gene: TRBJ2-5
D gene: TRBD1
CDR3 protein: CASSVTGGKTQYF
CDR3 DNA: TGTGCCAGCAGCGTTACAGGGGGGAAGACCCAGTACTTC

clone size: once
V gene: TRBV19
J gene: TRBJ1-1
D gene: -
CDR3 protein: CASSWGGAGLNTEAFF
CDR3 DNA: TGTGCCAGTAGTTGGGGGGGCGCGGGTCTGAACACTGAAGCTTTCTTT

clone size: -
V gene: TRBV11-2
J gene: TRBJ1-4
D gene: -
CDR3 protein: CASSLKAANEKLFF
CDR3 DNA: TGTGCCAGCAGCTTAAAGGCGGCAAATGAAAAACTGTTTTTT

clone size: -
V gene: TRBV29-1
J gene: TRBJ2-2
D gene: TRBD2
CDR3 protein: CSVYGLAGNTGELFF
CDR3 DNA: TGCAGCGTTTATGGACTAGCGGGAAACACCGGGGAGCTGTTTTTT

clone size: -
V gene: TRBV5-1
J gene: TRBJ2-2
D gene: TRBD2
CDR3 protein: CASSPSPSGGELFF
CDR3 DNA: TGCGCCAGCAGCCCTAGCCCTAGCGGGGGGGAGCTGTTTTTT

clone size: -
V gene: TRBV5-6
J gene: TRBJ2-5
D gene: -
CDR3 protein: CASSSPLAALETQYF
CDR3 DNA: TGTGCCAGCAGCTCCCCCTTAGCGGCCCTGGAGACCCAGTACTTC

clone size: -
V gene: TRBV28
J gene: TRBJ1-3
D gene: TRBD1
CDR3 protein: CASSSSGQGRNTIYF
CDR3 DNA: TGTGCCAGCAGTTCAAGCGGACAGGGGCGAAACACCATATATTTT

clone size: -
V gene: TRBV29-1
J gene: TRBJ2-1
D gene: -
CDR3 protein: CSVEPRENSYNEQFF
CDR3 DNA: TGCAGCGTTGAACCGAGGGAGAACTCCTACAATGAGCAGTTCTTC

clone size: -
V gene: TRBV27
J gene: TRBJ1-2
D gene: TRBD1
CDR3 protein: CASRPPGQTFYGYTF
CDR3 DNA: TGTGCCAGCAGGCCTCCGGGACAGACCTTCTATGGCTACACCTTC

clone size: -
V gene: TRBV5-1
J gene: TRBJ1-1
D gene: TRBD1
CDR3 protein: CASSLSGGVSPAFF
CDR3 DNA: TGCGCCAGCAGCTTGTCAGGGGGTGTTTCGCCGGCTTTCTTT

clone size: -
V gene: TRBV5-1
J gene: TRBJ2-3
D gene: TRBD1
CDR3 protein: CASSLARRTGVDTQYF
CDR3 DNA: TGCGCCAGCAGCTTGGCACGTCGGACAGGGGTGGATACGCAGTATTTT

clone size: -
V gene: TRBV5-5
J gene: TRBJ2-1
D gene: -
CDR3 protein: CASNLNRAYYNEQFF
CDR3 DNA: TGTGCCAGCAACCTAAACAGGGCCTACTACAATGAGCAGTTCTTC

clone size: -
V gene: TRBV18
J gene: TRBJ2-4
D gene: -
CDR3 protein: CASTKTGRYIQYF
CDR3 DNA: TGTGCCAGCACCAAAACAGGGAGATACATTCAGTACTTC

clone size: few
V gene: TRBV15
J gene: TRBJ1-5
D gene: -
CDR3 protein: CATSRGGSQGYQPQHF
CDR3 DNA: TGTGCCACCAGCAGAGGGGGCAGCCAGGGATATCAGCCCCAGCATTTT

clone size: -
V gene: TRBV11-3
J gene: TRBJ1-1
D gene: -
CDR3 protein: CASSTKGHKNTEAFF
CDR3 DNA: TGTGCCAGCAGCACGAAAGGACACAAGAACACTGAAGCTTTCTTT

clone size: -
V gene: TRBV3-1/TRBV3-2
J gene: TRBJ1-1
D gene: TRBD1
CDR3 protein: CASSQGRTGMNTEAFF
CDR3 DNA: TGTGCCAGCAGCCAAGGAAGGACAGGGATGAACACTGAAGCTTTCTTT

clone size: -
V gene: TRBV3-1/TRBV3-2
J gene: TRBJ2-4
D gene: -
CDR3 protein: CASSQDSAERKNIQYF
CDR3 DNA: TGTGCCAGCAGCCAAGACTCAGCTGAGCGCAAAAACATTCAGTACTTC

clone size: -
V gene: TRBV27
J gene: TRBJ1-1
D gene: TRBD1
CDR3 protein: CASSSIGQGRTEAFF
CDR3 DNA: TGTGCCAGCAGTTCCATAGGACAGGGGAGGACTGAAGCTTTCTTT

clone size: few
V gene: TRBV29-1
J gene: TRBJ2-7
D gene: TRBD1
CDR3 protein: CSVDTGTGYEQYF
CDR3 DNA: TGCAGCGTTGACACCGGGACAGGCTACGAGCAGTACTTC

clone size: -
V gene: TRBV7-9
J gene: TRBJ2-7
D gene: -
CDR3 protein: CASSLDQGLDQYF
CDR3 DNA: TGTGCCAGCAGCTTAGATCAGGGATTAGATCAGTACTTC